The clone carrying this T cell receptor beta chain was observed a handful of times. The antigen is undetermined. The TCR cDNA carried a universal primer site and UMIs from 5'RACE template switching. Using its own MiXCR run on the 5' RACE reads, TCRdb lists one record per CDR3 protein. The data hold approximately 160,000 distinct CDR3 sequences, with 9.3% observed a single time. This specimen comes from a study of T cells after yellow fever vaccination. Study background: The authors prepared low-cell-number fractions using SMART-Seq v4 Ultra Low Input. Whole-study findings and limits: Re-detected after boosting: most primary clones, almost 98% of CD4 and 88% of CD8. Contaminants from the bulk population, in the form of abundant clonotypes, could be found in FACS-sorted repertoires.

Germline V gene data show CDR1 as SGHTA and CDR2 as FQGNSA. Trimming removed 3 bases from V and 4 bases from J; junction bases left unmatched: 3. This CDR3 is built from 14 residues. The chain recombines TRBV7-2 with TRBJ2-3, with 8 nucleotides matching TRBD2. The sample was CD8+ T cells sorted from PBMCs, taken 45 days after the yellow fever booster vaccination. The sequence derives from a man younger than 30 who received the YFV17D yellow fever vaccine. The CDR3 loop is CASSFGGAADTQYF. CDR3 DNA: TGTGCCAGCAGCTTCGGGGGGGCGGCAGATACGCAGTATTTT.